Listed below are T cell receptor beta chains from one sample, sequenced in a study of PD-L1 blockade in urothelial cancer. Clones were sequenced by immunoSEQ multiplex PCR, and TCRdb holds only the in-frame ones, with some missing. Of 45,000 or so clones detected, around 88% appear once; the ten largest clones hold 3.9%. Material: PBMCs, obtained around atezolizumab (anti-PD-L1) treatment. The origin of the receptors is a man older than 75 with urothelial cancer. Each CDR3 is given with its conserved first and last residue. The order of the fields is CDR3 protein, CDR3 DNA, J gene, D gene, V gene, clone size. A D gene is named only where the DNA matches it firmly. Clone size appears in some rows only: once, few, many, or a class for an expanded clone.

CASSVSPLTGNTIYF,TGTGCCAGCAGCGTGAGCCCCTTAACTGGAAACACCATATATTTT,TRBJ1-3,NA,TRBV9,NA
CASSADSTNYEQYF,TGTGCCAGCAGCGCCGACTCGACCAACTACGAGCAGTACTTC,TRBJ2-7,NA,TRBV9,NA
CASSYGRYEQYF,TGTGCCAGCAGCTACGGGCGCTACGAGCAGTACTTC,TRBJ2-7,NA,TRBV6-5,NA
CASSLTALSYEQYF,TGTGCCAGCAGCCTGACAGCCCTCTCCTACGAGCAGTACTTC,TRBJ2-7,NA,TRBV6-6,NA
CASRFTPGGTSTDTQYF,TGTGCAAGTCGCTTTACCCCAGGCGGGACTAGCACAGATACGCAGTATTTT,TRBJ2-3,NA,TRBV12-2,NA
CASSLLGQATGELFF,TGTGCCAGCAGCTTATTGGGACAGGCCACCGGGGAGCTGTTTTTT,TRBJ2-2,TRBD1,TRBV13,NA
CASSPNSGFTGELFF,TGTGCCAGCTCACCGAACTCAGGGTTCACCGGGGAGCTGTTTTTT,TRBJ2-2,NA,TRBV18,NA
CSVQQGLDTEAFF,TGCAGCGTTCAACAGGGGTTGGACACTGAAGCTTTCTTT,TRBJ1-1,TRBD1,TRBV29-1,NA
CASSPQGQASGNTIYF,TGTGCCAGCAGCCCCCAGGGACAGGCCTCTGGAAACACCATATATTTT,TRBJ1-3,TRBD1,TRBV5-4,few
CASSERQGLRNTIYF,TGTGCCAGTAGTGAGCGACAGGGTTTACGGAACACCATATATTTT,TRBJ1-3,TRBD1,TRBV19,NA
CASSMGHSNQPQHF,TGTGCCAGTAGTATGGGCCATAGCAATCAGCCCCAGCATTTT,TRBJ1-5,NA,TRBV19,NA
CASSLERGTKQETQYF,TGTGCCAGCAGCTTGGAGCGGGGGACTAAGCAAGAGACCCAGTACTTC,TRBJ2-5,TRBD2,TRBV5-8,NA
CASSILGTGDNEQFF,TGTGCCAGTAGTATTCTCGGGACAGGGGACAATGAGCAGTTCTTC,TRBJ2-1,TRBD1,TRBV19,once
CASSPTGEETQYF,TGTGCCAGCAGTCCGACGGGGGAAGAGACCCAGTACTTC,TRBJ2-5,NA,TRBV27,once
CASSHARGAVTEAFF,TGCGCCAGCAGCCATGCCCGGGGGGCGGTCACTGAAGCTTTCTTT,TRBJ1-1,NA,TRBV4-1,NA
CASSLGRVVSDTQYF,TGTGCCAGCAGCTTAGGCAGGGTTGTCTCAGATACGCAGTATTTT,TRBJ2-3,NA,TRBV7-8,NA
CASSQDPPSGTSGRTDTQYF,TGTGCCAGCAGCCAAGATCCCCCTTCCGGGACTAGCGGGAGAACAGATACGCAGTATTTT,TRBJ2-3,TRBD2,TRBV4-2,once
CASSTDSHRTQYF,TGTGCCAGCAGCACCGACAGCCACCGTACGCAGTATTTT,TRBJ2-3,NA,TRBV28,NA
CASSKCRGNLYEQYF,TGTGCCAGCAGCAAATGTCGCGGGAACCTCTACGAGCAGTACTTC,TRBJ2-7,NA,TRBV21-1,NA
CASSMGRGTDTQYF,TGTGCCAGTAGTATGGGTCGGGGCACAGATACGCAGTATTTT,TRBJ2-3,NA,TRBV19,NA
CASSIDGGTEAFF,TGTGCCAGTAGTATAGACGGGGGAACTGAAGCTTTCTTT,TRBJ1-1,NA,TRBV19,NA
CASSLGRVDTGELFF,TGTGCCAGCAGCTTGGGGAGGGTCGACACCGGGGAGCTGTTTTTT,TRBJ2-2,NA,TRBV5-6,NA
CASSIGTTSGGQYF,TGTGCCAGTAGTATAGGGACGACTAGCGGGGGGCAGTATTTT,TRBJ2-3,TRBD2,TRBV19,NA
CASSERVAGANEQFF,TGTGCCAGCAGCGAGAGAGTAGCGGGGGCCAATGAGCAGTTCTTC,TRBJ2-1,TRBD2,TRBV5-4,NA
CASSLKLAGNQETQYF,TGTGCCAGCAGCTTAAAACTAGCGGGGAACCAAGAGACCCAGTACTTC,TRBJ2-5,TRBD2,TRBV5-4,NA
CSVVGSSYNEQFF,TGCAGCGTTGTCGGGAGCTCCTACAATGAGCAGTTCTTC,TRBJ2-1,NA,TRBV29-1,once
CASSQDSGLQNTIYF,TGCGCCAGCAGCCAAGATTCAGGGCTGCAAAACACCATATATTTT,TRBJ1-3,NA,TRBV4-1,NA
CASSDRGITDTQYF,TGTGCCAGTAGCGACAGGGGAATTACAGATACGCAGTATTTT,TRBJ2-3,TRBD1,TRBV19,NA
CASSNIGTGGIQYF,TGTGCCAGTAGCAATATAGGGACAGGGGGTATCCAGTACTTC,TRBJ2-4,TRBD1,TRBV19,NA
CASSLGPLGGETQYF,TGTGCCAGCTCACTCGGTCCCCTAGGTGGTGAGACCCAGTACTTC,TRBJ2-5,NA,TRBV18,once
CASSMGPENYGYTF,TGTGCCAGTAGTATGGGGCCAGAAAACTATGGCTACACCTTC,TRBJ1-2,NA,TRBV19,NA
CASSETNTLYGYTF,TGTGCCAGCTCTGAGACTAACACCCTCTATGGCTACACCTTC,TRBJ1-2,NA,TRBV18,NA
CAISGSQGPETQYF,TGTGCCATCAGTGGGTCACAGGGCCCCGAGACCCAGTACTTC,TRBJ2-5,NA,TRBV10-3,NA
CASSPQGGRVSYNEQFF,TGTGCCAGCAGCCCCCAGGGGGGTAGGGTGTCCTACAATGAGCAGTTCTTC,TRBJ2-1,NA,TRBV7-9,NA
CASSTRSTGPVPLDQPQHF,TGTGCCAGCAGTACCAGATCGACAGGGCCAGTACCACTGGATCAGCCCCAGCATTTT,TRBJ1-5,TRBD1,TRBV27,NA
CASSLKGLAQETQYF,TGTGCCAGCAGCTTAAAGGGACTAGCCCAAGAGACCCAGTACTTC,TRBJ2-5,TRBD2,TRBV11-2,NA
CASVEGGFPYYEQYF,TGTGCCAGCGTAGAGGGAGGGTTCCCCTACTACGAGCAGTACTTC,TRBJ2-7,TRBD2,TRBV6-1,NA
CSVVGPLSEQYF,TGCAGCGTTGTTGGTCCCCTAAGCGAGCAGTACTTC,TRBJ2-7,NA,TRBV29-1,NA
CASRGGLGSYNEQFF,TGTGCCAGCAGGGGAGGTCTCGGCTCCTACAATGAGCAGTTCTTC,TRBJ2-1,NA,TRBV6-5,NA
CASSSRDTNLGSGNTIYF,TGTGCCAGCAGTTCCCGGGACACCAACTTGGGCTCTGGAAACACCATATATTTT,TRBJ1-3,NA,TRBV27,NA
CASRLQGGPNTEAFF,TGTGCCAGCAGATTGCAGGGGGGTCCGAACACTGAAGCTTTCTTT,TRBJ1-1,TRBD1,TRBV11-2,NA
CASRSSGLAGTDTQYF,TGTGCCAGTAGGTCCTCTGGACTAGCGGGCACAGATACGCAGTATTTT,TRBJ2-3,TRBD2,TRBV19,NA
CASSLTGYGYTF,TGTGCCAGCAGCTTGACAGGCTATGGCTACACCTTC,TRBJ1-2,NA,TRBV5-6,NA
CASSLAAVGTGQETQYF,TGCGCCAGCAGCTTGGCTGCCGTGGGGACAGGGCAAGAGACCCAGTACTTC,TRBJ2-5,TRBD1,TRBV5-1,NA
CASTGAGRGQNEQFF,TGTGCCAGTACGGGTGCCGGGAGAGGGCAGAATGAGCAGTTCTTC,TRBJ2-1,NA,TRBV25-1,NA
CASSWIAGGVEDTQYF,TGTGCCAGCAGCTGGATAGCGGGAGGGGTTGAAGATACGCAGTATTTT,TRBJ2-3,TRBD2,TRBV5-4,NA
CASSEREGEQYF,TGCGCCAGCAGTGAGAGGGAGGGCGAGCAGTACTTC,TRBJ2-7,TRBD2,TRBV10-1,NA
CASSLAGNTGELFF,TGTGCCAGCAGCTTGGCCGGGAACACCGGGGAGCTGTTTTTT,TRBJ2-2,NA,TRBV5-5,NA